This is a list of T cell receptor beta chains from one sample in a study of blood T cells in healthy people across ages. TCRdb called the 5' RACE reads again in MiXCR, with one record for every CDR3 protein. Here the sample spans approximately 800,000 distinct CDR3 sequences, roughly 25% being singletons. This sample also appeared in a second study, on T cells of mothers and their children.

Sequenced material: blood. The receptors were sampled from a boy under 18 in good health. CDR3s include the opening cysteine and the closing phenylalanine or tryptophan. D genes are given only for firm matches. Only part of the rows carry a size: once, few, many, or a class if the clone is expanded.

abundance	v_gene	j_gene	len	d_gene	CDR3aa	CDR3nt
NA	TRBV6-5	TRBJ1-5	15	NA	CASSPPGGPNQPQHF	TGTGCCAGCAGTCCCCCCGGGGGCCCCAATCAGCCCCAGCATTTT
NA	TRBV9	TRBJ2-7	14	NA	CASSVGLPSYEQYF	TGTGCCAGCAGCGTAGGACTCCCCTCCTACGAGCAGTACTTC
few	TRBV29-1	TRBJ2-7	13	TRBD1	CSVGGDRAYEQYF	TGCAGCGTTGGGGGGGACAGGGCCTACGAGCAGTACTTC
few	TRBV7-2	TRBJ2-6	17	NA	CASSLGSASSGANVLTF	TGTGCCAGCAGCTTAGGATCGGCCAGTTCAGGGGCCAACGTCCTGACTTTC
NA	TRBV4-1	TRBJ2-6	16	NA	CASSPTGDSGANVLTF	TGCGCCAGCAGTCCGACAGGAGACTCTGGGGCCAACGTCCTGACTTTC
NA	TRBV3-1	TRBJ2-3	16	TRBD2	CASSLTAGGATDTQYF	TGTGCCAGCAGCCTAACAGCGGGAGGTGCCACAGATACGCAGTATTTT
NA	TRBV20-1	TRBJ2-1	15	NA	CSARMSGSSYNEQFF	TGCAGTGCTCGAATGTCTGGAAGCTCCTACAATGAGCAGTTCTTC
NA	TRBV10-3	TRBJ2-7	15	NA	CAISEGNRASYEQYF	TGTGCCATCAGTGAGGGGAACAGGGCCTCCTACGAGCAGTACTTC
NA	TRBV7-9	TRBJ1-4	14	NA	CASSRQPFNEKLFF	TGTGCCAGCAGCAGACAACCATTTAATGAAAAACTGTTTTTT
NA	TRBV29-1	TRBJ2-7	11	NA	CSVDKGNEQYF	TGCAGCGTTGATAAGGGGAACGAGCAGTACTTC
NA	TRBV7-2	TRBJ2-1	13	TRBD2	CASTASGYDEQFF	TGTGCCAGCACGGCTAGCGGATACGATGAGCAGTTCTTC
NA	TRBV28	TRBJ2-7	15	TRBD1	CASSPPDRVRDEQYF	TGTGCCAGCAGTCCTCCGGACAGGGTTCGGGACGAGCAGTACTTC
NA	TRBV7-2	TRBJ2-1	14	NA	CASRAGHLYNEQFF	TGTGCCAGCAGAGCGGGACACCTTTACAATGAGCAGTTCTTC
NA	TRBV5-1	TRBJ2-5	15	TRBD1	CASSVDRDGVETQYF	TGCGCCAGCAGCGTTGACAGGGACGGCGTGGAGACCCAGTACTTC
NA	TRBV13	TRBJ2-7	13	NA	CASSLFTTYEQYF	TGTGCCAGCAGCTTATTCACTACCTACGAGCAGTACTTC
NA	TRBV9	TRBJ2-3	14	NA	CASTSGSFTDTQYF	TGTGCCAGCACCTCGGGTTCCTTCACAGATACGCAGTATTTT
few	TRBV29-1	TRBJ1-4	13	NA	CSVRRATNEKLFF	TGTAGCGTCCGTCGGGCAACTAATGAAAAACTGTTTTTT
few	TRBV7-6	TRBJ1-4	14	TRBD1	CACSPTGNDEKLFF	TGTGCCTGCAGCCCGACAGGGAATGATGAAAAACTGTTTTTT
NA	TRBV12-3/TRBV12-4	TRBJ2-3	19	TRBD2	CASSLYILAGALSTDTQYF	TGTGCCAGCAGTTTATACATACTAGCGGGAGCGCTTAGCACAGATACGCAGTATTTT
NA	TRBV12-3/TRBV12-4	TRBJ2-1	17	NA	CASSLRTVNIVGNEQFF	TGTGCCAGCAGTTTGAGGACAGTCAATATAGTAGGCAATGAGCAGTTCTTC
many	TRBV6-5	TRBJ2-5	17	TRBD2	CASSYQPSGRAPETQYF	TGTGCCAGCAGTTACCAGCCTAGCGGGAGGGCCCCAGAGACCCAGTACTTC
many	TRBV29-1	TRBJ2-7	13	NA	CSVEDRVGAGQYF	TGCAGCGTTGAAGATCGAGTGGGGGCCGGGCAGTACTTC
many	TRBV5-1	TRBJ1-4	15	NA	CASSLRGPTNEKLFF	TGCGCCAGCAGCTTGCGGGGACCAACTAATGAAAAACTGTTTTTT
NA	TRBV28	TRBJ1-5	14	NA	CASSFQVSNQPQHF	TGTGCCAGCAGTTTCCAAGTTAGCAATCAGCCCCAGCATTTT
few	TRBV28	TRBJ2-1	13	NA	CASRQDWLNEQFF	TGTGCCTCCCGACAGGATTGGTTGAATGAGCAGTTCTTC
NA	TRBV3-1	TRBJ1-2	15	NA	CASSLTYEGTGGYTF	TGTGCCAGCAGCCTGACCTACGAGGGGACGGGTGGCTACACCTTC
few	TRBV20-1	TRBJ1-4	17	TRBD1	CSARDANVQGNNEKLFF	TGCAGTGCTAGAGACGCTAACGTACAGGGGAATAATGAAAAACTGTTTTTT
NA	TRBV2	TRBJ2-1	19	TRBD2	CASSELRTSGGSSYNEQFF	TGTGCCAGCAGTGAATTGAGGACTAGCGGGGGTAGCTCCTACAATGAGCAGTTCTTC
NA	TRBV27	TRBJ2-2	14	NA	CASQDAGGAGELFF	TGTGCCAGCCAGGACGCAGGAGGGGCCGGGGAGCTGTTTTTT
NA	TRBV6-2/TRBV6-3	TRBJ2-5	13	NA	CASSPTQGFAQYF	TGTGCCAGCAGTCCGACACAGGGCTTTGCCCAGTACTTC
few	TRBV11-2	TRBJ2-7	17	TRBD1	CASSPQGRGTGNHEQYF	TGTGCCAGCAGCCCCCAGGGGCGGGGGACAGGGAACCACGAGCAGTACTTC
NA	TRBV5-1	TRBJ2-7	15	TRBD2	CASSFTSGGNNEQYF	TGCGCCAGCAGCTTCACTAGCGGAGGGAACAATGAGCAGTACTTC
NA	TRBV2	TRBJ2-5	13	TRBD2	CASRGTSQDAQYF	TGTGCCAGCAGAGGGACTAGCCAGGATGCCCAGTACTTC
NA	TRBV20-1	TRBJ1-2	13	TRBD1	CSARGDSWGGYTF	TGCAGTGCTAGGGGGGACAGTTGGGGCGGCTACACCTTC
NA	TRBV12-3/TRBV12-4	TRBJ1-2	14	NA	CASSPTLGAGGYTF	TGTGCCAGCAGCCCGACCTTGGGGGCGGGGGGCTACACCTTC
many	TRBV7-2	TRBJ1-2	15	NA	CASSSPGLSLDGYTF	TGTGCCAGCAGCTCCCCGGGACTATCCTTGGATGGCTACACCTTC
NA	TRBV29-1	TRBJ2-5	15	TRBD2	CSVPRSTSGQETQYF	TGCAGCGTCCCCAGGTCGACTAGCGGGCAAGAGACCCAGTACTTC
few	TRBV7-9	TRBJ2-5	15	NA	CASSLGGSQQETQYF	TGTGCCAGCAGCTTAGGGGGCAGCCAACAAGAGACCCAGTACTTC
few	TRBV6-6	TRBJ2-1	15	TRBD2	CASSLERGPYNEQFF	TGTGCCAGCAGTTTAGAGCGGGGACCTTACAATGAGCAGTTCTTC
few	TRBV4-3	TRBJ2-6	17	NA	CASSLVGPKTGANVLTF	TGCGCCAGCAGCCTGGTCGGCCCTAAGACCGGGGCCAACGTCCTGACTTTC
NA	TRBV7-9	TRBJ2-1	15	NA	CTSSLGDGSYNEQFF	TGTACCAGCAGCCTCGGCGATGGGTCCTACAATGAGCAGTTCTTC
NA	TRBV19	TRBJ2-5	16	NA	CASSTHPGQDQETQYF	TGTGCCAGTAGTACCCACCCGGGACAAGACCAAGAGACCCAGTACTTC
NA	TRBV29-1	TRBJ2-3	14	TRBD1	CSVKGTGGTDTQYF	TGCAGCGTAAAGGGGACAGGGGGCACAGATACGCAGTATTTT
NA	TRBV28	TRBJ2-3	15	NA	CASSLVGGAADTQYF	TGTGCCAGCAGTTTGGTTGGGGGGGCCGCAGATACGCAGTATTTT
NA	TRBV10-3	TRBJ1-4	15	NA	CAISESWASNEKLFF	TGTGCCATCAGTGAGTCGTGGGCAAGTAATGAAAAACTGTTTTTT
NA	TRBV5-1	TRBJ2-1	15	NA	CASSLRRADSNEQFF	TGCGCCAGCAGCCTCCGGAGAGCGGATTCCAATGAGCAGTTCTTC
NA	TRBV10-3	TRBJ2-7	15	TRBD1	CAISEGTGSGYEQYF	TGTGCCATCAGTGAGGGGACAGGGTCTGGCTACGAGCAGTACTTC
many	TRBV2	TRBJ2-2	15	NA	CASSEGRLNTGELFF	TGTGCCAGCAGTGAAGGGCGGCTGAACACCGGGGAGCTGTTTTTT
NA	TRBV29-1	TRBJ2-5	14	TRBD1	CSVEQQGAGETQYF	TGCAGCGTTGAGCAGCAGGGGGCGGGAGAGACCCAGTACTTC
NA	TRBV6-2/TRBV6-3	TRBJ2-7	16	TRBD2	CASSLGSAGASYEQYF	TGTGCCAGCAGCCTCGGTTCAGCGGGGGCCTCCTACGAGCAGTACTTC
NA	TRBV2	TRBJ2-7	14	NA	CASSDGRVSYEQYF	TGTGCCAGCAGTGATGGTCGGGTTTCCTACGAGCAGTACTTC
few	TRBV27	TRBJ2-7	15	TRBD1	CASSLERGPPCEQYF	TGTGCCAGCAGTTTAGAAAGGGGGCCACCCTGCGAGCAGTACTTC
few	TRBV15	TRBJ2-3	15	NA	CATSRDRAGFDTQYF	TGTGCCACCAGCAGAGATCGGGCAGGGTTTGATACGCAGTATTTT
NA	TRBV27	TRBJ1-1	18	NA	CASSSLFVGGSRGTEAFF	TGTGCCAGCAGTTCCCTTTTTGTAGGGGGATCCAGGGGCACTGAAGCTTTCTTT
many	TRBV5-1	TRBJ2-7	14	NA	CASSLIQGSNEQYF	TGCGCCAGCAGCTTGATCCAGGGTAGCAACGAGCAGTACTTC
few	TRBV20-1	TRBJ2-7	16	TRBD2	CSARGLAGGYTYEQYF	TGCAGTGCTAGAGGGCTAGCGGGAGGATATACCTACGAGCAGTACTTC
few	TRBV7-8	TRBJ1-1	11	NA	CASSSSGEAFF	TGTGCCAGCAGCTCCTCCGGGGAAGCTTTCTTT
NA	TRBV11-2	TRBJ2-5	16	TRBD1	CASSLGDRGGGETQYF	TGTGCCAGCAGCTTGGGGGACAGGGGAGGTGGAGAGACCCAGTACTTC